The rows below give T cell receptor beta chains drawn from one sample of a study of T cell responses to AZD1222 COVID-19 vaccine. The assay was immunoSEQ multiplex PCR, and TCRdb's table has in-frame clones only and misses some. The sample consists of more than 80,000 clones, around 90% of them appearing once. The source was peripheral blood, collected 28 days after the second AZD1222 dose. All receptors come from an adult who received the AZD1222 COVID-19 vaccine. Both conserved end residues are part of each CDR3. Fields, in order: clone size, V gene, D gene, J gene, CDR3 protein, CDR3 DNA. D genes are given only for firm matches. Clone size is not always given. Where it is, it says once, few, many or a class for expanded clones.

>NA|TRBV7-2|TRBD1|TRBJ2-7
CASSSGQNYEQYF
TGTGCCAGCAGCTCGGGACAGAACTACGAGCAGTACTTC
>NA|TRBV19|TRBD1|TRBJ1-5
CASSPRTGGNQPQHF
TGTGCCAGTAGTCCCCGGACAGGAGGTAATCAGCCCCAGCATTTT
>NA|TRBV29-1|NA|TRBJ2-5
CSVEDEGISETQYF
TGCAGCGTTGAAGATGAGGGGATATCAGAGACCCAGTACTTC
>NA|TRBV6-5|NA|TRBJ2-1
CATNRDLAYNEQFF
TGTGCCACCAACCGGGACTTGGCCTACAATGAGCAGTTCTTC
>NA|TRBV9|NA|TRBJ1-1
CASSVVSTNTEAFF
TGTGCCAGCAGCGTAGTCTCTACGAACACTGAAGCTTTCTTT
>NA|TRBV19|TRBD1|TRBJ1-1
CASSFLDREAFF
TGTGCCAGTAGTTTCCTGGACAGGGAAGCTTTCTTT
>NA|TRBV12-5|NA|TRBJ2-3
CASGFRQSTDTQYF
TGTGCTAGTGGTTTCCGACAAAGCACAGATACGCAGTATTTT
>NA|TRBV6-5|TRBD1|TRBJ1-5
CASSSPGQGNQPQHF
TGTGCCAGCAGCTCCCCTGGACAGGGAAATCAGCCCCAGCATTTT
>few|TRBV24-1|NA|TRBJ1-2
CATSDFTQGSGYTF
TGTGCCACCAGTGATTTCACACAGGGTTCCGGCTACACCTTC
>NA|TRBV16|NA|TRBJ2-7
CASSAAGRGLSYEQYF
TGTGCCAGCAGCGCAGCGGGCAGGGGCCTCTCCTACGAGCAGTACTTC
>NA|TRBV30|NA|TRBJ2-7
CAWTPGSYEQYF
TGTGCCTGGACCCCGGGATCCTACGAGCAGTACTTC
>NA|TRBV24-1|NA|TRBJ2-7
CATSDPGRYEQYF
TGTGCCACCAGTGACCCCGGGCGCTACGAGCAGTACTTC
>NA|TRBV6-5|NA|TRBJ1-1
CASSYSGRGGTEAFF
TGTGCCAGCAGTTACTCGGGCCGGGGTGGGACTGAAGCTTTCTTT
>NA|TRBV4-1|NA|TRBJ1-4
CASRGGTARANEKLFF
TGCGCCAGCCGGGGAGGGACCGCAAGGGCCAATGAAAAACTGTTTTTT
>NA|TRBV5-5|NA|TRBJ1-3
CASSLDAGNTIYF
TGTGCCAGCAGCTTGGATGCTGGAAACACCATATATTTT
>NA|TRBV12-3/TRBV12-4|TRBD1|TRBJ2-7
CASSTGDPYEQYF
TGTGCCAGCAGCACAGGGGATCCATACGAGCAGTACTTC
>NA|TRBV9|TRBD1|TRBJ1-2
CASSVGTGENGYTF
TGTGCCAGCAGCGTAGGGACAGGGGAGAATGGCTACACCTTC
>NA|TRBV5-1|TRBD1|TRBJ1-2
CASSLQGSAGYTF
TGCGCCAGCAGCTTACAGGGGTCGGCGGGCTACACCTTC
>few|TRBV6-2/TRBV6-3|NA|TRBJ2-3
CASSYRVEDTQYF
TGTGCCAGCAGTTACAGGGTAGAAGATACGCAGTATTTT
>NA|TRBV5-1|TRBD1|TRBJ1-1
CASMEGTGATNTEAFF
TGCGCCAGCATGGAAGGGACAGGGGCTACGAACACTGAAGCTTTCTTT
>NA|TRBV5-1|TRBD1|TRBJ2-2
CASSLDRGITGELFF
TGCGCCAGCAGCCTGGACAGGGGAATTACCGGGGAGCTGTTTTTT
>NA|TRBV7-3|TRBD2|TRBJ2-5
CASRVWRAGIQTQYF
TGTGCCAGCAGAGTGTGGCGAGCGGGGATTCAGACCCAGTACTTC
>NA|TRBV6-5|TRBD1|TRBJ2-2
CASSYVRGRKTGELFF
TGTGCCAGCAGTTATGTCAGGGGGCGAAAAACCGGGGAGCTGTTTTTT
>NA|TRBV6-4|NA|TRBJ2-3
CASSEGGHSTDTQYF
TGTGCCAGCAGTGAGGGCGGTCATAGCACAGATACGCAGTATTTT
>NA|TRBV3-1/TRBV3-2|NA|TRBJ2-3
CASSQVRDTQYF
TGTGCCAGCAGCCAAGTGCGGGATACGCAGTATTTT
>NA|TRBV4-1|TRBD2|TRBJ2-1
CASSPQLAASYNEQFF
TGCGCCAGCAGCCCTCAACTAGCGGCCTCCTACAATGAGCAGTTCTTC
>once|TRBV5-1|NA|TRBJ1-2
CASSLAGGNYGYTF
TGCGCCAGCAGCTTGGCGGGGGGCAACTATGGCTACACCTTC
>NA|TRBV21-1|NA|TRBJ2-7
CASSKEAGNPLEQYF
TGTGCCAGCAGCAAAGAGGCGGGGAACCCCCTCGAGCAGTACTTC
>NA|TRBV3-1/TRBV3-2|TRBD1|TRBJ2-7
CASSQWDRVIYEQYF
TGTGCCAGCAGCCAGTGGGACAGGGTGATCTACGAGCAGTACTTC
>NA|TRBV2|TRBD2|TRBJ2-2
CASSERGGRYTGELFF
TGTGCCAGCAGTGAACGCGGGGGGCGTTACACCGGGGAGCTGTTTTTT
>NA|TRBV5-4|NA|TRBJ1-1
CASSSPQGTEAFF
TGTGCCAGCAGCTCTCCACAGGGCACTGAAGCTTTCTTT
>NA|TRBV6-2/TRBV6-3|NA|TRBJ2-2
CASSRSGPYPNTGELFF
TGTGCCAGCAGTAGATCCGGGCCGTATCCGAACACCGGGGAGCTGTTTTTT
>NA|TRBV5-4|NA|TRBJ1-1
CASSLATGATEAFF
TGTGCCAGCAGCCTGGCCACGGGGGCCACTGAAGCTTTCTTT
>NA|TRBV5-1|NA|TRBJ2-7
CASSMDGYYEQYF
TGCGCCAGCAGTATGGACGGGTACTACGAGCAGTACTTC
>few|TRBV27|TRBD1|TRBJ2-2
CASSLRQGNVDTGELFF
TGTGCCAGCAGCTTACGACAGGGAAACGTGGACACCGGGGAGCTGTTTTTT